A selection of T cell receptor beta chains follows, all from one sample in a study of CD4 T cells in relation to SARS-CoV-2 and coronaviruses. Their antigen targets remain unknown. Assay: immunoSEQ multiplex PCR; the TCRdb copy retains only in-frame clones and omits some. The data hold 10,000 to 15,000 clones, with 69% observed a single time. Input material: CD4+ T cells from PBMCs, cultured in vitro. Receptors were obtained from a human donor in good health. CDR3s include the opening cysteine and the closing phenylalanine or tryptophan. D genes are given only for firm matches. Size is stated for part of the rows, as once, few or many counts, or as a class when the clone is expanded.

>-|-|TRBJ2-1|TRBV27
CASSILRYNEQFF
TGTGCCAGCAGCATACTTCGGTACAATGAGCAGTTCTTC
>-|once|TRBJ2-6|TRBV9
CASSREPMYSGANVLTF
TGTGCCAGCAGCAGGGAACCGATGTACTCTGGGGCCAACGTCCTGACTTTC
>-|-|TRBJ2-3|TRBV30
CAWTQSTDTQYF
TGTGCCTGGACCCAAAGCACAGATACGCAGTATTTT
>TRBD1|-|TRBJ2-1|TRBV7-9
CASSLVRGLSYNEQFF
TGTGCCAGCAGCTTAGTTAGGGGGCTCTCCTACAATGAGCAGTTCTTC
>-|-|TRBJ1-2|TRBV27
CASSLSGGRHGYTF
TGTGCCAGCAGTTTATCGGGGGGTAGGCATGGCTACACCTTC
>-|-|TRBJ2-2|TRBV2
CASSDSPELFF
TGTGCCAGCAGTGATTCCCCGGAGCTGTTTTTT
>-|-|TRBJ1-6|TRBV3-1/TRBV3-2
CASSQGGNPPLHF
TGTGCCAGCAGCCAAGGGGGGAATCCACCCCTCCACTTT
>-|-|TRBJ1-2|TRBV11-2
CASSLGGFNYGYTF
TGTGCCAGCAGCTTAGGAGGGTTTAACTATGGCTACACCTTC
>TRBD1|-|TRBJ2-1|TRBV6-4
CASSTGQGAYNEQFF
TGTGCCAGCAGTACCGGACAGGGGGCCTACAATGAGCAGTTCTTC
>TRBD1|-|TRBJ2-4|TRBV6-5
CASSYSKQGNIQYF
TGTGCCAGCAGTTACTCGAAACAGGGGAACATTCAGTACTTC
>-|few|TRBJ1-1|TRBV14
CASRRPGNTEAFF
TGTGCCAGCAGAAGGCCTGGGAACACTGAAGCTTTCTTT
>-|-|TRBJ2-7|TRBV20-1
CSADGLDEQYF
TGCAGTGCTGACGGCTTGGACGAGCAGTACTTC
>TRBD2|-|TRBJ2-1|TRBV19
CASTSGGGGYNEQFF
TGTGCCAGTACCTCCGGGGGGGGAGGGTACAATGAGCAGTTCTTC
>-|-|TRBJ2-5|TRBV18
CASSGETQYF
TGTGCCAGCTCTGGAGAGACCCAGTACTTC
>-|few|TRBJ1-3|TRBV6-5
CATLLGNTIYF
TGTGCCACCCTCCTTGGAAACACCATATATTTT
>-|-|TRBJ1-2|TRBV18
CASSLDRDYGYTF
TGTGCCAGCTCACTAGACAGAGACTATGGCTACACCTTC
>-|-|TRBJ2-1|TRBV24-1
CATSRVNEQFF
TGTGCCACCAGTAGGGTTAATGAGCAGTTCTTC
>TRBD1|few|TRBJ2-2|TRBV12-3/TRBV12-4
CASSLQGAGELFF
TGTGCCAGCAGTTTACAGGGGGCCGGGGAGCTGTTTTTT